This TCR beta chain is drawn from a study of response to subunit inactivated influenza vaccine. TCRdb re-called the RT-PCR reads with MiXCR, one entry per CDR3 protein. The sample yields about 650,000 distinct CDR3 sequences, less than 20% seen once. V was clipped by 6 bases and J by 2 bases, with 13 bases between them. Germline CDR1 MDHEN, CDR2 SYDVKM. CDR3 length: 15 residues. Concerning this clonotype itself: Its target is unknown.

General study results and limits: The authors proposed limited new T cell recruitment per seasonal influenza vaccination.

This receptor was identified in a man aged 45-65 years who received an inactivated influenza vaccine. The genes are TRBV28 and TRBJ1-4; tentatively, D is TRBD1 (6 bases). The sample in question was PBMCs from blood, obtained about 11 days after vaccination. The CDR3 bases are TGTGCCAGCAGGTTGCGGGGGGGCACTAATGAAAAACTGTTTTTT. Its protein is CASRLRGGTNEKLFF. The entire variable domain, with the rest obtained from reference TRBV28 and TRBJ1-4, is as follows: DVKVTQSSRYLVKRTGEKVFLECVQDMDHENMFWYRQDPGLGLRLIYFSYDVKMKEKGDIPEGYSVSREKKERFSLILESASTNQTSMYLCASRLRGGTNEKLFFGSGTQLSVL.